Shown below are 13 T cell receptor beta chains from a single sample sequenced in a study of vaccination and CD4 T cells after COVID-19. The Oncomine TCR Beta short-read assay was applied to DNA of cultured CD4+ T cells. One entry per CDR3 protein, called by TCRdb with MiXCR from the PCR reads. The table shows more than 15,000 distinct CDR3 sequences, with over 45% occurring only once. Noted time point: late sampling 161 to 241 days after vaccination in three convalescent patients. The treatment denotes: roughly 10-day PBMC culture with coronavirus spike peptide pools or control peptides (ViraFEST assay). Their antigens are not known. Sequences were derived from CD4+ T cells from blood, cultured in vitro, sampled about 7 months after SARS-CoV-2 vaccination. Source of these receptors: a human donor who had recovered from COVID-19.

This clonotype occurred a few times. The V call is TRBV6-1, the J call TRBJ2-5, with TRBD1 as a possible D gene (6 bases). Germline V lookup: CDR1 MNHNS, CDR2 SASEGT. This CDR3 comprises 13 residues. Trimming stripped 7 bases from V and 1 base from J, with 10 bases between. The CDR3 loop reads CASNRQAQETQYF. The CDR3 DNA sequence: TGTGCCAGCAATAGACAGGCCCAAGAGACCCAGTACTTC.

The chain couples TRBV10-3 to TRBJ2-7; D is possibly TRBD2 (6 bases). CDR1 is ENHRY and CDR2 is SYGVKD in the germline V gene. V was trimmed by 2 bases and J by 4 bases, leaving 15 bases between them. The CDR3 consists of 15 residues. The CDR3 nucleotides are TGTGCCATCAGTGAGGGGACTGGGGCGCAGTACGAGCAGTACTTC. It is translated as CAISEGTGAQYEQYF.

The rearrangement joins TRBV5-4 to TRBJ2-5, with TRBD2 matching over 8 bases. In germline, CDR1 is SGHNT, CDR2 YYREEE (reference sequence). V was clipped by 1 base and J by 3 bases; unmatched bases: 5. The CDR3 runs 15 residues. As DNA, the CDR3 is TGTGCCAGCAGCTTGCCCAGCGGGGGTAAAGAGACCCAGTACTTC. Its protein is CASSLPSGGKETQYF.

DNA for the CDR3: TGTGCCAGCAGCCTCGACAGGACAAGCTACGAGCAGTACTTC. It codes for CASSLDRTSYEQYF. V usage is TRBV7-9 and J usage is TRBJ2-7; D possibly corresponds to TRBD1 (6 bases). The CDR3 runs 14 residues. The ends were cut back, 5 bases at V and 3 bases at J, with 14 bases in the middle. Germline CDR1 reads SEHNR; CDR2 reads FQNEAQ (reference sequence). Filled out from reference TRBV7-9 and TRBJ2-7, the complete variable domain reads DTGVSQNPRHKITKRGQNVTFRCDPISEHNRLYWYRQTLGQGPEFLTYFQNEAQLEKSRLLSDRFSAERPKGSFSTLEIQRTEQGDSAMYLCASSLDRTSYEQYFGPGTRLTVT.

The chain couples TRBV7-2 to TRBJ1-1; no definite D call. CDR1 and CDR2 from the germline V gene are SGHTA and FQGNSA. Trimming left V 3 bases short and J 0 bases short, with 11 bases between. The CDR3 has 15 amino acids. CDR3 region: CASSFVGSLNTEAFF. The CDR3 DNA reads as TGTGCCAGCAGCTTTGTGGGGTCGCTGAACACTGAAGCTTTCTTT.

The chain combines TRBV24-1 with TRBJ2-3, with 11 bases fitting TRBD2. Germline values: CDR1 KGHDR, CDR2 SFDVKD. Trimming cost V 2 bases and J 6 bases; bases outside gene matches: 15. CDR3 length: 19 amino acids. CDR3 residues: CATSDYTRTTSGSSDTQYF. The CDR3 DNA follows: TGTGCCACCAGTGATTACACCAGGACAACTAGCGGGAGCAGTGATACGCAGTATTTT.

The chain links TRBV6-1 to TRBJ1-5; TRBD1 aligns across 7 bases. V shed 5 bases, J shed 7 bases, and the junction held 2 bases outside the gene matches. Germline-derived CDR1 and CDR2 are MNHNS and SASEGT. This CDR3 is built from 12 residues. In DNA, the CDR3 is TGTGCCAGCAGTACAGGGGACCAGCCCCAGCATTTT. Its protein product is CASSTGDQPQHF.

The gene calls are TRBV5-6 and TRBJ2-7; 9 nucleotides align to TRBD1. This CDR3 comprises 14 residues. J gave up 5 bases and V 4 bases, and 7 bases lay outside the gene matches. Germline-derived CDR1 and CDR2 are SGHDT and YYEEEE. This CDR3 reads CASSRTGVLNEQYF. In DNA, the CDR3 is TGTGCCAGCAGCCGGACAGGGGTGCTAAACGAGCAGTACTTC.

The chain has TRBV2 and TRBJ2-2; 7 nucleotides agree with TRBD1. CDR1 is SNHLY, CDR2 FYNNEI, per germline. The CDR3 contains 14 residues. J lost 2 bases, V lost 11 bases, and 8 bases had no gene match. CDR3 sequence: CAGMTGTNTGELFF. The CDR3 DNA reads TGTGCCGGAATGACAGGGACCAACACCGGGGAGCTGTTTTTT.

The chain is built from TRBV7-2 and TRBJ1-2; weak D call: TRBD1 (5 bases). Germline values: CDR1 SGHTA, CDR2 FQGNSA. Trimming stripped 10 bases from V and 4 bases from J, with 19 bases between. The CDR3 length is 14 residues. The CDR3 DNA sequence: TGTGCCACTATGGCCCGATCGGGGACCTATGGCTACACCTTC. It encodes CATMARSGTYGYTF.

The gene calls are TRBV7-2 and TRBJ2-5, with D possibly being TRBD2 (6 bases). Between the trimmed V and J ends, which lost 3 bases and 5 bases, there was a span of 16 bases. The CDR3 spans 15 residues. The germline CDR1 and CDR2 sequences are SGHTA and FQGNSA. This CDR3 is CASSLVRDQGETQYF. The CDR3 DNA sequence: TGTGCCAGCAGCTTGGTGCGGGACCAAGGGGAGACCCAGTACTTC.

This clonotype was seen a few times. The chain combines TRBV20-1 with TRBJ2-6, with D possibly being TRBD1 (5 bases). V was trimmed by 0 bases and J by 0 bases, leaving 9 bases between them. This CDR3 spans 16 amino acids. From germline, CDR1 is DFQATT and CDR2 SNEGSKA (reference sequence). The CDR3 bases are TGCAGTGCTAGAGATCAGGGTTCCTCTGGGGCCAACGTCCTGACTTTC. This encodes CSARDQGSSGANVLTF.

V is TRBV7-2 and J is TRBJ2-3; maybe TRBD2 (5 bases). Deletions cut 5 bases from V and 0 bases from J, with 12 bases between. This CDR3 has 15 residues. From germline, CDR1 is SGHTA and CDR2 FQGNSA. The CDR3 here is CASSLSRGSTDTQYF. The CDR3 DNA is TGTGCCAGCAGCCTCAGTCGGGGTAGCACAGATACGCAGTATTTT.